This entry concerns a single T cell receptor (beta chain). This entry belongs to a study of blood T cell repertoires in COVID-19. As for the study in general: From the United States, Italy and Spain came samples of acute and convalescent COVID-19.

Losses at the gene ends were 4 bases for V and 2 bases for J; bases not matched to a gene: 5. The V gene's germline CDR1 is SGHNT and CDR2 YYREEE (reference sequence). The CDR3 totals 14 residues. Authors' methods: Reference gene primer amplification in the assay estimated nucleated cell counts. Method: immunoSEQ multiplex PCR; TCRdb's copy keeps in-frame clones and lacks some. The DNA gave D and trimming, while V, J and clone size come from that table. The table lists 100,000 to 150,000 clones, more than 70% of them singletons. The sequenced sample was peripheral blood. This receptor was obtained from a human donor in a cohort sampled during active COVID-19. This chain links TRBV5-4 with TRBJ2-5, with 7 positions matching TRBD2. CDR3 coding DNA: TGTGCCAGCAGCAGTCGGGGGGAGCAAGAGACCCAGTACTTC. It encodes CASSSRGEQETQYF.